This TCR beta chain came from a study of T cell responses to AZD1222 COVID-19 vaccine. Study-level background: Combined were second doses at about 4 or about 12 weeks. Overall study results and limits: The span of vaccine-associated CD4 TCRs extended across spike, with dominance at 160-218 and 743-854. The breadth and depth of Spike-specific TCRs increased once two AZD1222 doses had been given. Targeting of unmutated variant regions was reportedly seen in nearly half of spike-specific TCRs.

J gave up 8 bases and V 5 bases, and 9 bases lay outside the gene matches. The CDR3 totals 14 residues. Germline V gene lookup returns CDR1 MDHEN and CDR2 SYDVKM. The repertoire was sequenced with immunoSEQ multiplex PCR; TCRdb's copy has only in-frame clones and lacks some. The profile shows about 150,000 clones, less than 95% of them singletons. As regards this clone: Its matching antigen is unknown.

Sequences were derived from peripheral blood, sampled on day 0 of AZD1222 vaccination. V gene TRBV28 combines with J gene TRBJ1-2, with TRBD1 matching 9 bases. This TCR was recovered from an adult in good health. The CDR3 DNA reads as TGTGCCAGCAGTCTCTACAGGGGGCTCATCGGCTACACCTTC. It yields the protein CASSLYRGLIGYTF.